This T cell receptor beta chain is from a study of cytomegalovirus exposure and HLA in healthy donors. Study-wide results and caveats: Available immune exposure information covered CMV serostatus only. Some highly shared sequence variants likely arose as a pipeline artifact. Later analysis associated a missense DCLRE1C variant with TCR beta V- and J-gene trimming. Of the V segments, some could not be distinguished, including TRBV6-2 and TRBV6-3, and were excluded.

The PCR contained 60 Vbeta and 13 Jbeta primers. TCRdb's copy holds only in-frame clones and misses some; the assay was immunoSEQ multiplex PCR. The sample comprises under 200,000 clones, roughly 80% of which are singletons, and 1.3% rests with the top ten. Germline CDR1 reads MDHEN; CDR2 reads SYDVKM. The CDR3 is 15 residues long. V lost 5 bases and J lost 5, with 16 bases in between. As to this clone: Its antigen is unknown.

This TCR came from a man under 40 in good health and CMV-seronegative. V and J are TRBV28 and TRBJ1-5; D is perhaps TRBD1 (6 bases). The sample was PBMCs. CDR3 nucleotides: TGTGCCAGCAGTGCTCCGGGGGGCACACATCAGCCCCAGCATTTT. The encoded protein is CASSAPGGTHQPQHF.